This TCR beta chain was sequenced for a study of shared clonotypes between healthy human individuals (dated by TCRdb to about 2020). A note on the overall study: The cohort included three men and a couple of women between 18 and 49 years of age. Each donor's leukapheresis produced roughly between roughly 0.85 and 10 billion PBMCs. Different laboratories and diverse techniques were used to prepare libraries and sequence TCR repertoires, to increase sequencing depth and limit assay-specific biases. To estimate repertoire size and how much clonotype sharing occurs between individuals, the study deeply sequenced the blood TCR repertoires of 4 to 6 healthy adults. General study outcomes and caveats: Because the study included only a small number of donors, the genetic and exposure-history diversity represented was limited. Pairwise subsampling led to the expectation that sequencing depth would affect the degree of clonotype sharing among donors. Sampling was limited to blood, and TCR repertoires in tissue likely differ from TCR repertoires in blood.

Reading the germline V gene gives CDR1 MDHEN and CDR2 SYDVKM. The cysteine opens and the phenylalanine closes a CDR3 of 13 amino acids. Only CDR3 DNA is held: 39 bases, read in frame from base 1. V and J lose 10 bases and 2 bases, and a span of 15 bases separates them. Using the deep immunoSEQ assay, TCR CDR3 regions were amplified from genomic DNA by multiplex PCR. For each cell subset, the extracted genomic DNA was distributed evenly across all wells of several immunoSEQ 96-well plates, and each plate served as one replicate. Each replicate PCR for unsorted PBMC received about 300 ng genomic DNA, equal to tens of thousands of T cell genomes. Unsorted PBMC genomic DNA was sequenced across ten immunoSEQ deep assay plates. The purified libraries were quantified using a Qubit 3.0 fluorometer, sized with a Bioanalyzer 2100, and then quantified again using the KAPA Library Quantification kit. Each immunoSEQ 96-well plate was sequenced on its own single-read 150-cycle Illumina NextSeq 550 flow cell. Concerning the study's data processing: Because the immunoSEQ output included only junctional sequences and no quality scores, the filtering could not be the same as the filtering used for full-length reads. To assign V/J genes and CDR3, sequences were annotated using PyIR, a Python wrapper for IgBLAST v1.9, with IMGT germline references. Reads were filtered out if the reads had weak V/J assignments (E-value above 1e-6), no CDR3, stop codons, out-of-frame junctions, or ambiguous translated residues. V3J clonotypes were defined by identical inferred V gene, J gene, and CDR3 amino acid sequence. To compute the percentage overlap between repertoires, the number of shared unique clonotypes was divided by the size of the smaller repertoire. Repertoire richness was assessed with RTK rarefaction, the Chao1 estimator, and Recon v2.1 estimates of unobserved clonotypes. Imported from immuneACCESS, the table was reduced by TCRdb to in-frame sequences with V and J called. These copies leave out some clones; in studies compared against another copy, an unresolved V gene accounts for under half, and the cause of the remainder is not known. V, J and clone size are taken as reported in that table, and D and trimming were inferred from the DNA itself. The sample contains 490,000 or so clones, around three quarters of them found a single time. The top ten constitute 9.5% to 15% of the sample.

In the case of this clone: Its binding antigen is unknown. Base-call qualities are not available, and no considerably larger clone is one nucleotide away.

Healthy HIV-negative adults with no recently reported acute infections or vaccinations were included as donors. All donors were Caucasian adults living in Nashville, Tennessee, USA. For unsorted samples, roughly 90 million PBMCs were counted, and genomic DNA was extracted using the QIAamp DNA Blood Mini kit. After blood collection by leukapheresis, PBMCs were isolated using Ficoll-Histopaque density gradient centrifugation and then cryopreserved in the vapor phase of liquid nitrogen. The chain joins TRBV28 to TRBJ2-7, and possibly TRBD1, on 6 matching bases. The sample was PBMCs. The sequence derives from a woman aged 40 to 50 in good health. Some clones in this sample may be carry-over from other donors' samples. The bases read TGTGCCACCAGGGGTAAATTTACCTACGAGCAGTACTTC. Translated, it reads CATRGKFTYEQYF.